A selection of T cell receptor beta chains follows, all from one sample in a study of T cell responses to AZD1222 COVID-19 vaccine. Using immunoSEQ multiplex PCR, the repertoire was profiled, and TCRdb retains in-frame clones only, with some absent. Among approximately 150,000 clones listed, more than 85% were seen once. The specimen was peripheral blood, collected on day 0 of AZD1222 vaccination. These receptors came from an adult in good health. Both conserved end residues are part of each CDR3. D genes are given only for firm matches. Where a row states a size, it is once, few, many or the class of an expanded clone; other rows omit it.

cdr3_nt,cdr3_aa,j_call,v_call,d_call,clone_size
TGTGCCAGCAGCCTAGCGACTAGCGGGTACACAGATACGCAGTATTTT,CASSLATSGYTDTQYF,TRBJ2-3,TRBV3-1/TRBV3-2,TRBD2,once
TGTGCCAGCAGCCCATTTACTAGCGGGGGGGCCTACAATGAGCAGTTCTTC,CASSPFTSGGAYNEQFF,TRBJ2-1,TRBV14,TRBD2,once
TGTGCCACCAGCAGAGATCTCGGCCGTGGCTACGAGCAGTACTTC,CATSRDLGRGYEQYF,TRBJ2-7,TRBV15,-,-
TGTGCCAGCAGCGTCGGGGGTAGGGTCGGCTATGGCTACACCTTC,CASSVGGRVGYGYTF,TRBJ1-2,TRBV9,-,-
TGTGCCAGCAGCCAATACAGGGGGACGGGCTACACCTTC,CASSQYRGTGYTF,TRBJ1-2,TRBV16,TRBD1,-
TGTGCCAGCAGCCGCCCCGTAGCGGGGGACTACGAGCAGTACTTC,CASSRPVAGDYEQYF,TRBJ2-7,TRBV5-6,TRBD2,-
TGTGCCAGCAGCTTTGACCCAGGGACCTACGAGCAGTACTTC,CASSFDPGTYEQYF,TRBJ2-7,TRBV11-1,-,-
TGTGCCAGCAGTTCTGAGTCCGTTGAGCAGTTCTTC,CASSSESVEQFF,TRBJ2-1,TRBV12-3/TRBV12-4,-,-
TGTGCCAGCGCGGGGACGGATGATCAGCCCCAGCATTTT,CASAGTDDQPQHF,TRBJ1-5,TRBV12-3/TRBV12-4,-,-
TGTGCCAGCAGCTTGGAAGGGGGCGGCAATCAGCCCCAGCATTTT,CASSLEGGGNQPQHF,TRBJ1-5,TRBV5-6,TRBD1,-
TGTGCCAGCAGCTTAGAAAATGCGGAACCTCCCTACGAGCAGTACTTC,CASSLENAEPPYEQYF,TRBJ2-7,TRBV7-2,-,once
TGTGCCATCAGTGAGTCGGGGACAGGGGGCCAGTATGGCTACACCTTC,CAISESGTGGQYGYTF,TRBJ1-2,TRBV10-3,TRBD1,-
TGTGCCAGCAGACAGGGTAATCAGCCCCAGCATTTT,CASRQGNQPQHF,TRBJ1-5,TRBV27,-,-
TGCAGCGCCGCGACAGGGCCTAATACTAACTATGGCTACACCTTC,CSAATGPNTNYGYTF,TRBJ1-2,TRBV29-1,TRBD1,-
TGTGCCAGTAGTCGGACTAGCACCTACAATGAGCAGTTCTTC,CASSRTSTYNEQFF,TRBJ2-1,TRBV19,TRBD2,-
TGTGCCAGCAGTGACCCCGCGGGACAGGGATCCTACGAGCAGTACTTC,CASSDPAGQGSYEQYF,TRBJ2-7,TRBV25-1,TRBD1,-
TGTGCCACCGGTCGGGGGGACACCTATAATTCACCCCTCCACTTT,CATGRGDTYNSPLHF,TRBJ1-6,TRBV19,-,-
TGTGCCAGCAGTGATGCCCCCTATGGCTACACCTTC,CASSDAPYGYTF,TRBJ1-2,TRBV25-1,-,-
TGTGCCAGCAGCCAGGGCCTAGGGTTGGGCGGCGAGCAGTACTTC,CASSQGLGLGGEQYF,TRBJ2-7,TRBV6-5,-,-
TGTGCCAGCAGCGTAGCGGGAGGGGCCTTTCAGCAGTACTTC,CASSVAGGAFQQYF,TRBJ2-7,TRBV9,TRBD2,-
TGTGCCAGTAGCAATATAAATACCGGGGAGCTGTTTTTT,CASSNINTGELFF,TRBJ2-2,TRBV19,-,-
TGTGCCACCAGTGATTCGTTAGGCAATCAGCCCCAGCATTTT,CATSDSLGNQPQHF,TRBJ1-5,TRBV24-1,-,once
TGTGCCAGCAGCTGGGATTTTTCTGGAAACACCATATATTTT,CASSWDFSGNTIYF,TRBJ1-3,TRBV7-8,-,-
TGTGCCACCGAGGCCCGGGGGGGGGTAGATACGCAGTATTTT,CATEARGGVDTQYF,TRBJ2-3,TRBV6-6,TRBD2,-
TGCGCCAGCAGCCAGACTGAAGCGTATAATCAGCCCCAGCATTTT,CASSQTEAYNQPQHF,TRBJ1-5,TRBV4-1,-,-
TGTGCCAGCAGCGCAAATAGCGGGAGCTCCGAGCAGTACTTC,CASSANSGSSEQYF,TRBJ2-7,TRBV7-9,TRBD2,once
TGTGCCAGCAGCCAAGAGGGGGGGCAGCAGCCCCAGCATTTT,CASSQEGGQQPQHF,TRBJ1-5,TRBV3-1/TRBV3-2,-,-
TGTGCCAGTAATTCCATAGGACAGGGTGGGAATTCACCCCTCCACTTT,CASNSIGQGGNSPLHF,TRBJ1-6,TRBV19,TRBD1,-
TGTGCCAGCAGTTACTCTCCCCTAGGCTCACCCCTCCACTTT,CASSYSPLGSPLHF,TRBJ1-6,TRBV6-2/TRBV6-3,-,-
TGCAGTATCAAGAGCGGGGGCTCCTACAATGAGCAGTTCTTC,CSIKSGGSYNEQFF,TRBJ2-1,TRBV29-1,TRBD2,-
TGTGCCAGCAGCCCCGACGAGGACACCGGGGAGCTGTTTTTT,CASSPDEDTGELFF,TRBJ2-2,TRBV6-5,-,-
TGTGCCAGCAGCCCCAGGACGGGCAATCAGCCCCAGCATTTT,CASSPRTGNQPQHF,TRBJ1-5,TRBV7-9,-,-
TGTGCCAGCATGCGGGGCCCCTCCTACAATGAGCAGTTCTTC,CASMRGPSYNEQFF,TRBJ2-1,TRBV11-2,-,-
TGTGCCAGCAGCTCAATAGCGGGAGGTTACGAGCAGTACTTC,CASSSIAGGYEQYF,TRBJ2-7,TRBV3-1/TRBV3-2,TRBD2,once
TGCAGTGCTGGGCCCAACTACGAGCAGTACTTC,CSAGPNYEQYF,TRBJ2-7,TRBV20-1,-,-
TGTGCCAGCAGCATAAACCGGGACCCGAACACTGAAGCTTTCTTT,CASSINRDPNTEAFF,TRBJ1-1,TRBV7-2,-,once
TGTGCCAGCAGCCACAGGGAGAACTATGGCTACACCTTC,CASSHRENYGYTF,TRBJ1-2,TRBV6-2/TRBV6-3,-,-
TGTGCCAGTAGTAGAGAGCGGGGGATTATTAATGAGCAGTTCTTC,CASSRERGIINEQFF,TRBJ2-1,TRBV19,TRBD2,-
TGTGCCAGCAGCCAAGAGACGGCTAGCGGTTCCACAGATACGCAGTATTTT,CASSQETASGSTDTQYF,TRBJ2-3,TRBV4-2,TRBD2,once
TGTGCCAGCAGGGGACAGAAGAACACTGAAGCTTTCTTT,CASRGQKNTEAFF,TRBJ1-1,TRBV6-5,TRBD1,-
TGTGCCAGCAGCCCCTCCGGGGCGGGCACCGGGGAGCTGTTTTTT,CASSPSGAGTGELFF,TRBJ2-2,TRBV7-3,-,-
TGCGCCAGCAGCTGGACATCCCAGGGTGAAGCTTTCTTT,CASSWTSQGEAFF,TRBJ1-1,TRBV5-1,-,-
TGCGCCAGCAGCTCTTCTACCGGGGGGCGGGATACGCAGTATTTT,CASSSSTGGRDTQYF,TRBJ2-3,TRBV5-1,-,once
TGTGCCAGCAGCGGACGGACTAGCGACACAGATACGCAGTATTTT,CASSGRTSDTDTQYF,TRBJ2-3,TRBV7-9,TRBD2,-
TGTGCCAGCAGTTTGGAGAGCGCAGATACGCAGTATTTT,CASSLESADTQYF,TRBJ2-3,TRBV6-5,-,-
TGTGCCAGCAGCCCCCGCAGGGACGAAACCTACGAGCAGTACTTC,CASSPRRDETYEQYF,TRBJ2-7,TRBV11-2,-,-
TGTGCCAGCAGCCAAGTGTTGGCGGGAGGGCTCACAGATACGCAGTATTTT,CASSQVLAGGLTDTQYF,TRBJ2-3,TRBV3-1/TRBV3-2,TRBD2,-
TGTGCCAGCAGCTTAGTTCCAGCGGGAGCTGAGACCCAGTACTTC,CASSLVPAGAETQYF,TRBJ2-5,TRBV11-2,TRBD2,-
TGTGCCAGCAGAGTTTCTAAGAACACTGAAGCTTTCTTT,CASRVSKNTEAFF,TRBJ1-1,TRBV28,-,once
TGTGCCAGCAGCCAAGAAGAGGGGACAGGGCAGAGGAATTCACCCCTCCACTTT,CASSQEEGTGQRNSPLHF,TRBJ1-6,TRBV4-2,TRBD1,-
TGTGCCAGCAGTCAGGGGGTCTCTGGGGCCAACGTCCTGACTTTC,CASSQGVSGANVLTF,TRBJ2-6,TRBV6-5,TRBD1,-
TGTGCCAGCAGTAAGGGACAGGCGGATACAAATGGCTACACCTTC,CASSKGQADTNGYTF,TRBJ1-2,TRBV13,TRBD1,-